This T cell receptor beta chain was identified in a study of blood T cell repertoires in COVID-19. At the level of the study: Samples came from the United States, Italy and Spain, spanning acute and convalescent COVID-19. The analysed material was cDNA or gDNA that came from T cells, B-cell-depleted T cells, or PBMCs.

V shed 5 bases and J 0 bases; nucleotides not matched to a gene: 6. Per germline, CDR1 SGHTA and CDR2 FQGNSA. This CDR3 has 15 amino acids. This clone appeared once. Original handling: Reference gene primer amplification gave nucleated cell count estimates. Assay: immunoSEQ multiplex PCR; the TCRdb copy retains only in-frame clones and omits some. The V and J calls and clone size are taken from that table; D and trimming were inferred from the DNA. The table shows 180,000 or so clones, with roughly 86% occurring only once. The chain is built from TRBV7-2 and TRBJ1-1, with TRBD1 matching over 7 bases. The sequence derives from a woman of 80 years or more in a cohort sampled during active or convalescent COVID-19. The material sequenced was peripheral blood. The CDR3 sequence is CASSPTRGMNTEAFF. DNA for the CDR3: TGTGCCAGCAGCCCAACCAGGGGGATGAACACTGAAGCTTTCTTT.